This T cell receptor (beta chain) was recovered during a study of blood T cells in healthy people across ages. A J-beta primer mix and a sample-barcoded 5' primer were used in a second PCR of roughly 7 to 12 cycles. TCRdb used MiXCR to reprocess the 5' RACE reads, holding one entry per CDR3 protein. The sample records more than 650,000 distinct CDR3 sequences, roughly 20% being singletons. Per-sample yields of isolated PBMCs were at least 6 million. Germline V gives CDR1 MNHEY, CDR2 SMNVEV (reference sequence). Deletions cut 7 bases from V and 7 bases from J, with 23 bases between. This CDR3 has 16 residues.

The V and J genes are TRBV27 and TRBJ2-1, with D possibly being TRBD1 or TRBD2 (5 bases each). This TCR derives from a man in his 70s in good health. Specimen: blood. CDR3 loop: CASNLSGARLINEQFF. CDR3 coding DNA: TGTGCCAGCAACCTCTCCGGGGCGCGGTTAATTAATGAGCAGTTCTTC.